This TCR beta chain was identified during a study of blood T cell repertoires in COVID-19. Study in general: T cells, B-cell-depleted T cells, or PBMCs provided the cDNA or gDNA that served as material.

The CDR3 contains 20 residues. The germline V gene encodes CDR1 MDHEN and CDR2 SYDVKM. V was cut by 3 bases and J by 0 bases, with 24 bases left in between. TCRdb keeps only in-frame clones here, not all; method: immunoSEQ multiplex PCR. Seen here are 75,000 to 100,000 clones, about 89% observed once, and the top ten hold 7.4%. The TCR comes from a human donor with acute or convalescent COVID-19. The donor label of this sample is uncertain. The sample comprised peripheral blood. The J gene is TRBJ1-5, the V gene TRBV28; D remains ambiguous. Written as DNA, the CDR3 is TGTGCCAGCAGTTTCTTAATCTCCTACCGGGAGGAATATAGCAATCAGCCCCAGCATTTT. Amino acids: CASSFLISYREEYSNQPQHF.